The 32 T cell receptor beta chains given below trace back to one sample, sequenced in a study of blood T cell repertoires in COVID-19. Only in-frame clones appear in the TCRdb table, and some are missing; sequencing was by immunoSEQ multiplex PCR. The data hold roughly 290,000 clones, with 89% observed a single time. The specimen sequenced was PBMCs or T cells enriched from blood (not recorded which). The origin of the receptors is a woman between 40 and 55 years old who had recovered from COVID-19.

CDR3 nucleotides: TGTGCCACCCAGGGGGGTGGAAACGATGGCTACACCTTC. Translated: CATQGGGNDGYTF. The genes are TRBV24-1 and TRBJ1-2; 7 nucleotides agree with TRBD1. Trimming took 9 bases from V and 6 from J; bases not matched to a gene: 9. CDR3 length: 13 amino acids. CDR1 is KGHDR and CDR2 is SFDVKD in the germline V gene.

The rearrangement joins TRBV7-8 to TRBJ2-2; D not resolved. Germline V gene data show CDR1 as SGHVS and CDR2 as FQNEAQ. Trimming left V 2 bases short and J 0 bases short, with 7 bases between. There are 15 residues in the CDR3. The DNA for the CDR3 is TGTGCCAGCAGCTTACAACCGGCGAACACCGGGGAGCTGTTTTTT. Its translation is CASSLQPANTGELFF.

The V and J genes are TRBV6-5 and TRBJ1-2; 7 nucleotides match TRBD1. CDR3 length equals 14 residues. V was pared by 5 bases and J by 6 bases, with 9 bases of the junction left unmatched. Germline CDR1 is MNHEY and CDR2 is SVGAGI. The CDR3 nucleotides are TGTGCCAGCAGTCCCCACAGGGGAGTTAATGGCTACACCTTC. Its translation is CASSPHRGVNGYTF.

The chain joins TRBV30 to TRBJ1-1; TRBD1 is a possible D gene (5 bases). The ends were cut back, 1 base at V and 10 bases at J, with 19 bases in the middle. The CDR3 sequence is 14 residues long. From germline, CDR1 is GTSNPN and CDR2 SVGIG (reference sequence). CDR3 DNA sequence: TGTGCCTGGAGTGGGGGGGTGATACCCGGCCGAGCTTTCTTT. It encodes CAWSGGVIPGRAFF.

CDR3 in amino acids: CASRPLGGDYGYTF. The DNA of the CDR3 is TGTGCCAGTAGACCCTTGGGAGGGGACTATGGCTACACCTTC. The V call is TRBV19, the J call TRBJ1-2; a weak D match, TRBD1 (5 bases). Germline V lookup: CDR1 LNHDA, CDR2 SQIVND (reference sequence). The CDR3 sequence is 14 residues long. The V and J ends lost 6 bases and 3 bases respectively, with 14 bases between them. The entire variable domain, with the rest obtained from reference TRBV19 and TRBJ1-2, is as follows: DGGITQSPKYLFRKEGQNVTLSCEQNLNHDAMYWYRQDPGQGLRLIYYSQIVNDFQKGDIAEGYSVSREKKESFPLTVTSAQKNPTAFYLCASRPLGGDYGYTFGSGTRLTVV.

In its sample, this clone was seen a few times. The chain has TRBV7-3 and TRBJ1-1, with D possibly TRBD1 on 6 matching bases. The CDR3 length is 15 residues. Germline values: CDR1 SGHTA, CDR2 FQGTGA. V lost 3 bases, J lost 5 bases, and 16 bases lay in between. The CDR3 protein is CASSFTGGDGTEAFF. CDR3 nucleotides: TGTGCCAGCAGCTTCACTGGGGGCGATGGGACTGAAGCTTTCTTT.

This sequence joins TRBV10-3 and TRBJ2-3; the match to TRBD2 covers 9 bases. The CDR3 spans 15 residues. With V trimmed by 7 bases and J by 6 bases, 11 bases remained unmatched. From germline, CDR1 is ENHRY and CDR2 SYGVKD. CDR3 coding DNA: TGTGCCATCACCGATAGCGGGGGCCCTTGGGATACGCAGTATTTT. Encoded protein: CAITDSGGPWDTQYF.

J is TRBJ1-5 and V is TRBV21-1; TRBD1 is the table's D call, not checked against the DNA. TRBV21-1 is tagged as a pseudogene. This CDR3 is built from 18 residues. The CDR3 DNA sequence: TGTGCCAGCAGCAGCCGGGACAGGACCGCCAAGATGGATCAGCCCCAGCATTTT. This gives the protein CASSSRDRTAKMDQPQHF.

This rearrangement joins TRBV2 to TRBJ1-1; D uncertain. Germline V gives CDR1 SNHLY, CDR2 FYNNEI. This CDR3 contains 13 residues. The V and J ends lost 8 bases and 5 bases respectively, with 15 bases between them. As DNA, the CDR3 is TGTGCCAGCCCGCCGGAGGGTCGAACTGAAGCTTTCTTT. Encoded protein: CASPPEGRTEAFF.

The chain recombines TRBV19 with TRBJ1-1; possibly TRBD1 for D (5 bases). Germline CDR1 LNHDA, CDR2 SQIVND (reference sequence). The CDR3 has 13 amino acids. Trimming left V 7 bases short and J 0 bases short, with 9 bases between. DNA of the CDR3: TGTGCCAGTACCCGACAGTTGAACACTGAAGCTTTCTTT. As protein: CASTRQLNTEAFF. Supplemented by reference TRBV19 and TRBJ1-1, the full variable domain reads DGGITQSPKYLFRKEGQNVTLSCEQNLNHDAMYWYRQDPGQGLRLIYYSQIVNDFQKGDIAEGYSVSREKKESFPLTVTSAQKNPTAFYLCASTRQLNTEAFFGQGTRLTVV.

A few counts support this clone. The V call is TRBV5-1, the J call TRBJ1-1; the match to TRBD1 covers 8 bases. The CDR3 is 15 residues long. The germline CDR1 and CDR2 sequences are SGHRS and YFSETQ. V was pared by 4 bases and J by 5 bases, with 10 bases of the junction left unmatched. This CDR3 reads CASSPRGQGVTEAFF. The DNA for the CDR3 is TGCGCCAGCAGCCCGAGAGGACAGGGAGTAACTGAAGCTTTCTTT. Combining the CDR3 with reference TRBV5-1 and TRBJ1-1 gives the whole variable domain KAGVTQTPRYLIKTRGQQVTLSCSPISGHRSVSWYQQTPGQGLQFLFEYFSETQRNKGNFPGRFSGRQFSNSRSEMNVSTLELGDSALYLCASSPRGQGVTEAFFGQGTRLTVV.

This chain links TRBV28 with TRBJ2-2; 10 nucleotides align to TRBD1. The CDR3 spans 17 residues. J was trimmed by 4 bases and V by 7 bases; bases with no gene match: 12. CDR1 and CDR2 from the germline V gene are MDHEN and SYDVKM. DNA for the CDR3: TGTGCCAGCACCTACCTTGGGGGACAGGGGTCCACCGGGGAGCTGTTTTTT. Amino acids: CASTYLGGQGSTGELFF.

The V gene is TRBV9, the J gene TRBJ2-1, with 10 bases lining up with TRBD2. Germline V lookup: CDR1 SGDLS, CDR2 YYNGEE. The CDR3 is 16 amino acids. Trimming cost V 2 bases and J 9 bases; bases outside gene matches: 11. The CDR3 DNA reads TGTGCCAGCAGCGTTGGAGGGCTAGCGGGAGTGACTGAGCAGTTCTTC. Protein: CASSVGGLAGVTEQFF.

This sequence joins TRBV19 and TRBJ1-6; 7 bases match TRBD1. The CDR3 has 14 amino acids. Germline values: CDR1 LNHDA, CDR2 SQIVND (reference sequence). V lost 0 bases and J lost 10; bases outside the gene matches: 3. CDR3 sequence (DNA): TGTGCCAGTAGTATAGAAACAGGGGAATCACCCCTCCACTTT. Its protein is CASSIETGESPLHF.

This sequence joins TRBV6-5 and TRBJ1-5; weak D call: TRBD1 (6 bases). The length of the CDR3 is 15 residues. V lost 2 bases and J 4 bases, leaving 12 bases between the germline ends. In germline, CDR1 is MNHEY, CDR2 SVGAGI. The CDR3 loop reads CASSYQGGQNQPQHF. CDR3 nucleotides: TGTGCCAGCAGTTACCAAGGAGGACAGAATCAGCCCCAGCATTTT.

The chain employs TRBV3-1 (or the pseudogene TRBV3-2) and TRBJ1-2; possible D gene TRBD1, 6 bases. There are 15 residues in the CDR3. V dropped 6 bases and J dropped 0 bases, with 14 bases sitting between them. CDR1 is LGHDT, CDR2 YNNKEL, per germline (reference sequence). In DNA, the CDR3 is TGTGCCAGCAGACACACAGGGAGCGCTAACTATGGCTACACCTTC. Amino acids: CASRHTGSANYGYTF.

The chain joins TRBV21-1 to TRBJ1-1; whether TRBD1, the table's D call, matches the DNA was not checked. TRBV21-1 is designated a pseudogene. This CDR3 region has 19 residues. The CDR3 DNA reads TGTGCCAGCAGCAAAGCTCGGGACAGGGGGCGCCTTTGGCACACTGAAGCTTTCTTT. Translation gives CASSKARDRGRLWHTEAFF.

The J gene is TRBJ1-6, the V gene TRBV7-2; D is undetermined. Looked up from germline, CDR1 is SGHTA and CDR2 is FQGNSA. The CDR3 runs 15 residues. V gave up 4 bases and J gave up 11 bases, with 18 bases separating them. CDR3 loop: CASSSQSEVRTPLHF. As DNA, the CDR3 is TGTGCCAGCAGCTCCCAGTCGGAGGTTAGGACACCCCTCCACTTT.

V and J are TRBV30 and TRBJ1-2; TRBD1 is a possible D gene (6 bases). Germline CDR1 and CDR2: GTSNPN and SVGIG (reference sequence). This CDR3 region has 13 residues. The ends were cut back, 0 bases at V and 4 bases at J, with 9 bases in the middle. The DNA of the CDR3 is TGTGCCTGGAGTGTGCAGGGGCTCTATGGCTACACCTTC. It yields the protein CAWSVQGLYGYTF.

This chain connects TRBV13 to TRBJ2-3; 12 positions match TRBD2. The length of the CDR3 is 17 residues. CDR1 is PRHDT, CDR2 FYEKMQ, per germline (reference sequence). Trimming removed 3 bases from V and 3 bases from J; junction bases left unmatched: 7. The CDR3 region has the DNA TGTGCCAGCAGCTTGGCGAGGACTAGCGGGGAAACAGATACGCAGTATTTT. It translates to CASSLARTSGETDTQYF.

The CDR3 loop reads CASSPGVVSNQPQHF. For the CDR3, the DNA is TGTGCCAGCAGCCCGGGAGTGGTGAGCAATCAGCCCCAGCATTTT. The V and J genes are TRBV9 and TRBJ1-5; D ambiguous. V was clipped by 4 bases and J by 1 base, with 12 bases between them. In germline, CDR1 is SGDLS, CDR2 YYNGEE. This CDR3 is built from 15 residues.

This chain uses TRBV29-1 with TRBJ2-4; TRBD2 matches 16 bases. Per the germline V gene, CDR1 is SQVTM and CDR2 is ANQGSEA. The CDR3 is 14 amino acids. J lost 13 bases, V lost 2 bases, and 5 bases had no gene match. DNA for the CDR3: TGCAGCGTTGAATCGGGACTAGCGGGAGGGCGGCAGTACTTC. Translated: CSVESGLAGGRQYF.

This sequence joins TRBV2 and TRBJ1-5; 8 nucleotides align to TRBD1. CDR1 and CDR2 from the germline V gene are SNHLY and FYNNEI. This CDR3 is built from 13 residues. Trimming took 5 bases from V and 4 from J; bases not matched to a gene: 1. In DNA form, the CDR3 reads TGTGCCAGCAGTAGGACAGGGAATCAGCCCCAGCATTTT. Its protein product is CASSRTGNQPQHF.

CDR3 residues: CASSSEALNTGELFF. CDR3 DNA: TGTGCCAGCAGCTCTGAGGCCTTGAACACCGGGGAGCTGTTTTTT. The V gene is TRBV7-9, the J gene TRBJ2-2; D is undetermined. Germline lookup yields CDR1 SEHNR and CDR2 FQNEAQ (reference sequence). The CDR3 runs 15 residues. The V gene lost 4 bases and the J gene lost 1 base, with 10 bases spanning the gap. The full variable domain, with the rest looked up from reference TRBV7-9 and TRBJ2-2, is DTGVSQNPRHKITKRGQNVTFRCDPISEHNRLYWYRQTLGQGPEFLTYFQNEAQLEKSRLLSDRFSAERPKGSFSTLEIQRTEQGDSAMYLCASSSEALNTGELFFGEGSRLTVL.

V is TRBV3-1 (or the pseudogene TRBV3-2) and J is TRBJ2-2; 10 bases match TRBD2. Germline lookup yields CDR1 LGHDT and CDR2 YNNKEL (reference sequence). The CDR3 covers 14 residues. The V gene end was trimmed by 4 bases and the J gene end by 8 bases; junction bases not matched to a gene: 4. As DNA, the CDR3 is TGTGCCAGCAGCCGAACTAGCGGGGTTGGGGAGCTGTTTTTT. Translated, it gives CASSRTSGVGELFF.

The chain couples TRBV19 to TRBJ2-5; TRBD1 aligns across 8 bases. Trimming took 5 bases from V and 6 from J; bases not matched to a gene: 8. The CDR3 length is 14 residues. Germline CDR1 reads LNHDA; CDR2 reads SQIVND (reference sequence). Written as DNA, the CDR3 is TGTGCCAGTAGTGGGGGGACAGGAGGAAAGACCCAGTACTTC. It is translated as CASSGGTGGKTQYF.

This clone was counted a few times. The V gene is TRBV28, the J gene TRBJ1-6; the match to TRBD1 covers 9 bases. The CDR3 has 16 amino acids. J lost 9 bases, V lost 9 bases, and 15 bases had no gene match. The germline CDR1 and CDR2 sequences are MDHEN and SYDVKM. This CDR3 is CASIRTGEGDGSPLHF. CDR3 nucleotide sequence: TGTGCCAGTATACGGACAGGGGAGGGTGACGGTTCACCCCTCCACTTT.

The chain recombines TRBV5-1 with TRBJ1-2; D is perhaps TRBD1 (5 bases). The CDR3 covers 14 residues. Trimming left V 0 bases short and J 4 bases short, with 10 bases between. The V gene's germline CDR1 is SGHRS and CDR2 YFSETQ. CDR3 amino acids: CASSLVGRAYGYTF. CDR3 nucleotide sequence: TGCGCCAGCAGCTTGGTGGGCAGGGCCTATGGCTACACCTTC.

The chain links TRBV5-1 to TRBJ2-1; D is uncertain. Germline V lookup: CDR1 SGHRS, CDR2 YFSETQ. V lost 1 base to trimming and J lost 5 bases, with 7 bases between them. This CDR3 contains 13 residues. As DNA, the CDR3 is TGCGCCAGCAGCTTGAACCCAGACAATGAGCAGTTCTTC. Translating gives CASSLNPDNEQFF.

This chain joins TRBV10-3 and TRBJ2-7; the D gene is possibly TRBD1 (5 bases). V lost 3 bases and J 0 bases, leaving 9 bases between the germline ends. Germline CDR1 is ENHRY and CDR2 is SYGVKD. The CDR3 runs 14 residues. CDR3 sequence: CAISDGASSYEQYF. In DNA form, the CDR3 reads TGTGCCATCAGTGATGGGGCAAGCTCCTACGAGCAGTACTTC.

This rearrangement joins TRBV30 to TRBJ2-7; D possibly corresponds to TRBD1 (5 bases). Germline V gene sequence: CDR1 GTSNPN, CDR2 SVGIG (reference sequence). The CDR3 contains 12 residues. V shed 2 bases and J shed 2 bases, with 7 bases lying between them. CDR3 protein: CAWSRGPYEQYF. CDR3 sequence (DNA): TGTGCCTGGAGTAGGGGTCCCTACGAGCAGTACTTC. The entire variable domain, with the rest obtained from reference TRBV30 and TRBJ2-7, is as follows: SQTIHQWPATLVQPVGSPLSLECTVEGTSNPNLYWYRQAAGRGLQLLFYSVGIGQISSEVPQNLSASRPQDRQFILSSKKLLLSDSGFYLCAWSRGPYEQYFGPGTRLTVT.

In the case of this clone: The sample holds other DNA sequences that translate to the same CDR3. The gene calls are TRBV5-1 and TRBJ1-2; D gene unclear. The CDR3 extends over 14 amino acids. V dropped 4 bases and J dropped 0 bases, with 10 bases sitting between them. Germline V gene lookup returns CDR1 SGHRS and CDR2 YFSETQ. CDR3 sequence (DNA): TGCGCCAGCAGCCTGGGAACAGCTAACTATGGCTACACCTTC. Residues: CASSLGTANYGYTF.